This T cell receptor (beta chain) was identified during a study of shared clonotypes between healthy human individuals. Study-level findings and limits: The four-donor shared clonotypes exceeded non-shared clonotypes in generation probability, with non-shared ones scoring lower. How much donors shared clonotypes was expected to be affected by sequencing depth.

CDR1 is SGHRS, CDR2 YFSETQ, per germline. The V segment lost 4 bases and the J segment 2 bases; nucleotides outside the gene matches: 13. The CDR3 length is 17 residues. Comment on this clone: Its specificity is unknown.

Sorted-subset replicate PCR reactions were performed with about 210 ng DNA, corresponding to some 32,000 T cell genomes. Clones were read by immunoSEQ multiplex PCR, and TCRdb kept only the in-frame ones, dropping some. The sample contains just over 2,000,000 clones, around 95% of which appear only once. Every contributor of samples was a Caucasian grown-up residing in Nashville, Tennessee. Sequences were obtained from naive CD4+ T cells sorted from blood. The subset is: CD45RA+ positively selected. The sequence was obtained from a man aged 18-30 years in good health. The chain uses TRBV5-1 and TRBJ2-7; 9 bases are shared with TRBD1. Written as DNA, the CDR3 is TGCGCCAGCAGCAGTCCCCAACCGGGACAGGGAACCTACGAGCAGTACTTC. It translates to CASSSPQPGQGTYEQYF.